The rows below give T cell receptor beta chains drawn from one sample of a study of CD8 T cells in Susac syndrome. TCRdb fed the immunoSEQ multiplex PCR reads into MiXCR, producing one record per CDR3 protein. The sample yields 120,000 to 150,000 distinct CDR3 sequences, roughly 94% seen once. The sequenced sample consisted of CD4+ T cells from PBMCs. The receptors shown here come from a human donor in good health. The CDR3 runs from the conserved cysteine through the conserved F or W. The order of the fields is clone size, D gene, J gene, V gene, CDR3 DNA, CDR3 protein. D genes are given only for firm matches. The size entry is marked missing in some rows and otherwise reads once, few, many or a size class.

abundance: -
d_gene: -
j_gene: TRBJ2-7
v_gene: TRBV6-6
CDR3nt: TGTGCCAGCAGTGCCTCCGAGCAGTACTTC
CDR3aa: CASSASEQYF

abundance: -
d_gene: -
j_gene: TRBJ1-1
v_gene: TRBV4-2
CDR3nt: TGTGCCAGCAGCCAAGCTGCGAACAGCCTAGAAGCTTTCTTT
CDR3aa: CASSQAANSLEAFF

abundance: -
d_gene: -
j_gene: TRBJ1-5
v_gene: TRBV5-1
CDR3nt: TGCGCCAGCAGCCTGGAAGGACGGAGCAATCAGCCCCAGCATTTT
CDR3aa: CASSLEGRSNQPQHF

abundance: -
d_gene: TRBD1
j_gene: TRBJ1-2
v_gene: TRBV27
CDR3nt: TGTGCCAGCAGTCCCCCGGACAGGGTGGGTGGCTACACCTTC
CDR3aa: CASSPPDRVGGYTF

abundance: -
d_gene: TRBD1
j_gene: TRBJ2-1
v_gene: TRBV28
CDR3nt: TGTGCCAGCAGTCGGGCCCAGGGACAGACCTTATCACTTTACTACAATGAGCAGTTCTTC
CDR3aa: CASSRAQGQTLSLYYNEQFF

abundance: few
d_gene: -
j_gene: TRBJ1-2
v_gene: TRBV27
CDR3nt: TGTGCCAGCAGTTTAGGCAGGGACTATGGCTACACCTTC
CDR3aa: CASSLGRDYGYTF

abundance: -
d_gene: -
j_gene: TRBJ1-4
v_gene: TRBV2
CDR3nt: TGTGCCAGCAGATGGGAAGGAACTAATGAAAAACTGTTTTTT
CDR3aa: CASRWEGTNEKLFF

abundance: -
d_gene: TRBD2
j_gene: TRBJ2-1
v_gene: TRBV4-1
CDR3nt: TGCGCCAGCAGCCCATCCGGGACTAGCGGGGGACGGGTGATTGATGAGCAGTTCTTC
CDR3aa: CASSPSGTSGGRVIDEQFF

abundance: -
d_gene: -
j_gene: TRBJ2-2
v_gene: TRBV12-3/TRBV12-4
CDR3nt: TGTGCCAGCAGTCGATTCACCGGGGAGCTGTTTTTT
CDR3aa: CASSRFTGELFF

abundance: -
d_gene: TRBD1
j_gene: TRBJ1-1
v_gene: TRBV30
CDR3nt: TGTGCCTATCACAGGGGCCCGAACACTGAAGCTTTCTTT
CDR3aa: CAYHRGPNTEAFF

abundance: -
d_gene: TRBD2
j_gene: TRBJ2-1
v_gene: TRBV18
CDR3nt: TGTGCCAGCTCACCATTACTAGCGGGAGCGATCTTC
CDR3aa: CASSPLLAGAIF

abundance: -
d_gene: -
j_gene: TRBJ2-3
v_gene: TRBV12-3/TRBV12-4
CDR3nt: TGTGCCAGCAGTCTCCCCCTCAGTACGCAGTATTTT
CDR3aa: CASSLPLSTQYF

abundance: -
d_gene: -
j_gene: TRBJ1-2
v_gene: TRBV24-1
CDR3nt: TGTGCCACCAGTGATTGGGCAGCGAACTATGGCTACACCTTC
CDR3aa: CATSDWAANYGYTF

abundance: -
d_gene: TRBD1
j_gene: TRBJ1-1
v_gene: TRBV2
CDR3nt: TGTGCCAGCAGTGAAGCGTTCCGGGACAGGGCTTTCTTT
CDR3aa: CASSEAFRDRAFF

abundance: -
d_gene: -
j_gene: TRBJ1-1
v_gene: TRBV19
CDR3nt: TGTGCCAGTAGTATCCCGACAGTCCACTTGAAGGGAGCTTTCTTT
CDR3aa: CASSIPTVHLKGAFF

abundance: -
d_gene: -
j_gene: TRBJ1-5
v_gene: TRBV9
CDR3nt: TGTGCCAGCAGCCTCGACAACGGCAATCAGCCCCAGCATTTT
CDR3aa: CASSLDNGNQPQHF

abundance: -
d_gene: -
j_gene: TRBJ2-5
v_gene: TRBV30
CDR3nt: TGTGCCTGGAACAGGGACCAGGGGGAGACCCAGTACTTC
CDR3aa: CAWNRDQGETQYF

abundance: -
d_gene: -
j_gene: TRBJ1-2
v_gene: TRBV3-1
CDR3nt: TGTGCCAGCAGCCCTAATGTGGGGGGCAGTGGCTACACCTTC
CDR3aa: CASSPNVGGSGYTF

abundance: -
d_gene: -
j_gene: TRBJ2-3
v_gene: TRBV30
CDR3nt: TGTGCCTGGAGTGAAAACAGGTTCACAGATACGCAGTATTTT
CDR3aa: CAWSENRFTDTQYF

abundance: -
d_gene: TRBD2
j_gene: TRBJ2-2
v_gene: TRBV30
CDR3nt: TGTGCCTGGAGGACTAGCGGGAGGATTCTCACCGGGGAGCTGTTTTTT
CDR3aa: CAWRTSGRILTGELFF

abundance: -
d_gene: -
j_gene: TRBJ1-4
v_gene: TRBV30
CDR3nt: TGTGCCTGGAGTGTCCGTTCTAATGAAAAACTGTTTTTT
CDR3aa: CAWSVRSNEKLFF

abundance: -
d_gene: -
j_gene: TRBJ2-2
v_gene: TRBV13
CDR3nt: TGTGCCAGCAGCTTAGGGGTAAACGGGGAGCTGTTTTTT
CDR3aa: CASSLGVNGELFF

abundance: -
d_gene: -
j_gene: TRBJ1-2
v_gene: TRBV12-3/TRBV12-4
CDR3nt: TGTGCCAGCAGACTTACAGGGTATGGCTACACCTTC
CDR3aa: CASRLTGYGYTF

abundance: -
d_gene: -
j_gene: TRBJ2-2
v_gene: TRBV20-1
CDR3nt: TGCAGTGCGTTAGGCGGGTCCGGGAAGTCGGGCACCGGGGAGCTGTTTTTT
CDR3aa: CSALGGSGKSGTGELFF

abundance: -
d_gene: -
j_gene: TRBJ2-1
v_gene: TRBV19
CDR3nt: TGTGCCAGTAGTCCCCGGGACGACTACAATGAGCAGTTCTTC
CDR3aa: CASSPRDDYNEQFF

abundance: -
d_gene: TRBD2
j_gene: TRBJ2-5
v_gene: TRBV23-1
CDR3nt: TGCGCCAGCAGTCAATTCCCTCTAGCGGGAGGGCCGAGGAAAGAGACCCAGTACTTC
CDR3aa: CASSQFPLAGGPRKETQYF

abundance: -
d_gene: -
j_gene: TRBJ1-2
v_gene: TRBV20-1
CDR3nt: TGCAGTGCTAGTGGGACCTTGTATGGCTACACCTTC
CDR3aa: CSASGTLYGYTF

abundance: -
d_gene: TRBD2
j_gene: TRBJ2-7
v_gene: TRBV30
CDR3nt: TGTGCCTGGAGTGTACGGGCCGCTAGGTGGGCTAGCGGGAGCTACGAGCAGTACTTC
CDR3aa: CAWSVRAARWASGSYEQYF

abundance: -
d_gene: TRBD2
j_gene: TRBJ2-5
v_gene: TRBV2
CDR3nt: TGTGCCAGTAAAGCGGGAATCCAAGAGACCCAGTACTTC
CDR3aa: CASKAGIQETQYF

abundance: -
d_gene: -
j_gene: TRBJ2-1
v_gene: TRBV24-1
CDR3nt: TGTGCCACCAGTTTGGGCAGGGCCAATGAGCAGTTCTTC
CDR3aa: CATSLGRANEQFF

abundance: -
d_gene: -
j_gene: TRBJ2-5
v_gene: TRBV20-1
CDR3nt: TGCAGTGCTAGAGATCAGGGTGCGGGGACCCAGTACTTC
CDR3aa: CSARDQGAGTQYF

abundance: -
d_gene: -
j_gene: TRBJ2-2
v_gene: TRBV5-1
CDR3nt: TGCGCCAGCAGGGTTGGCTCAAAAACCGGGGAGCTGTTTTTT
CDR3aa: CASRVGSKTGELFF

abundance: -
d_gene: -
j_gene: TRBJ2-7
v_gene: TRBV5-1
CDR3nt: TGCGCCAGCCGCGCGGGCCGCTCCTACGAGCAGTACTTC
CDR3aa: CASRAGRSYEQYF

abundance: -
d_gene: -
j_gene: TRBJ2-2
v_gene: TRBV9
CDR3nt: TGTGCCAGCAGCGCTGGGACTTTCACCGGGGAGCTGTTTTTT
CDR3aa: CASSAGTFTGELFF

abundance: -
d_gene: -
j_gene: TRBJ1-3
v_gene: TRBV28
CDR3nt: TGTGCCAGCGTAACGGGGGGCACTGGAAACACCATATATTTT
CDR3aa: CASVTGGTGNTIYF

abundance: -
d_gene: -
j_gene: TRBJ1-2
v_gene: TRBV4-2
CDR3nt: TGTGCCAGCAGCCAAGATAGGAACGACAGGACCCGAGACTATGGCTACACCTTC
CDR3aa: CASSQDRNDRTRDYGYTF

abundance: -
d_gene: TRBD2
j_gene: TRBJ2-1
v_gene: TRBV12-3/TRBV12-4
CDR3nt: TGTGCCAGCAGTTTACAGCTAGCGGGAGATAATGAGCAGTTCTTC
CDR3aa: CASSLQLAGDNEQFF

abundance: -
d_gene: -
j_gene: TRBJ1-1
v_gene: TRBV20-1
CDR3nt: TGCAGTGCTAGATCCGGCGGGGTCACTGAAGCTTTCTTT
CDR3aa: CSARSGGVTEAFF

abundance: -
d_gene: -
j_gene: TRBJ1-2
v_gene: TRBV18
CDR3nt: TGTGCCAGCTCACCTCGACAGGCTCTCTATGGCTACACCTTC
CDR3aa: CASSPRQALYGYTF

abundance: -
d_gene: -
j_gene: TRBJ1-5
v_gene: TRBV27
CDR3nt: TGTGCCAGCAGTAAGACAACTAGCAATCAGCCCCAGCATTTT
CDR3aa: CASSKTTSNQPQHF

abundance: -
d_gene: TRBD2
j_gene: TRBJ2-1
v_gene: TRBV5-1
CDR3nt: TGCGCCAGCAGCTTGGAGGGAGGGGTCCACCGGGGGCAGTTCTTC
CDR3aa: CASSLEGGVHRGQFF

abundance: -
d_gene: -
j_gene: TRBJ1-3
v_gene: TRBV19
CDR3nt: TGTGCCAGTAGGCCAGACACTGGAAACACCATATATTTT
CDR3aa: CASRPDTGNTIYF

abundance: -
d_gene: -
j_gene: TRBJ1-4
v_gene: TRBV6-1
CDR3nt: TGTGCCAGCAGTACCTTCCGGGGCGGTAATGAAAAACTGTTTTTT
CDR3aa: CASSTFRGGNEKLFF

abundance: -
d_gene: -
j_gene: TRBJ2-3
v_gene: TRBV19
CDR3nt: TGTGCCAGTAGTATCTGGGGCACAGATACGCAGTATTTT
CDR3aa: CASSIWGTDTQYF

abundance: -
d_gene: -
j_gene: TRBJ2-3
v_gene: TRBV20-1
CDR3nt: TGCAGTGCTAGAGAAAGGGTTAGTGGGGATACGCAGTATTTT
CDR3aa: CSARERVSGDTQYF

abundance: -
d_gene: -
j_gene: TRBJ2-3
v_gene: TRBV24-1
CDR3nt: TGTGCCACCGGCTTGGTGGATACGCAGTATTTT
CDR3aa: CATGLVDTQYF

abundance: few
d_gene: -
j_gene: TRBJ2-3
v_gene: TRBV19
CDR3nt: TGTGCCAGTAGCCAGACAGATACGCAGTATTTT
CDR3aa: CASSQTDTQYF

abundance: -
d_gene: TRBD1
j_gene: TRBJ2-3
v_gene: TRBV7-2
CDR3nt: TGTGCCAGCAGCTTAGTTGGGACAGGGAGCGCAGATACGCAGTATTTT
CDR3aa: CASSLVGTGSADTQYF

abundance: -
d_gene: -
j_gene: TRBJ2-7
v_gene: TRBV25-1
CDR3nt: TGTGCCAGCAGTGAAGGTGGCAGCTCCTACGAGCAGTACTTC
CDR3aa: CASSEGGSSYEQYF

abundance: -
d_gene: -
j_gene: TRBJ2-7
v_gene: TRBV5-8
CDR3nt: TGTGCCAGCAGCCCCTGGGGCCAGAGAACCTACGAGCAGTACTTC
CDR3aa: CASSPWGQRTYEQYF

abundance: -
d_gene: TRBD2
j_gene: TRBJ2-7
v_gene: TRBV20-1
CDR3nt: TGCAGTGCCCTAGGGACTAGCGGATTCTACGAGCAGTACTTC
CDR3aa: CSALGTSGFYEQYF

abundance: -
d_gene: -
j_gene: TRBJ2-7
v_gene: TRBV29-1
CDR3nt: TGCAGCGTTGCGTTAGGGTCTGAGCAGTACTTC
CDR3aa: CSVALGSEQYF

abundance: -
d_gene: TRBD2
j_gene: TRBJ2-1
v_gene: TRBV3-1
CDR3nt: TGTGCCAGCAGCCAAGCGGTAGCGGGAGGGACCAATGAGCAGTTCTTC
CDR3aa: CASSQAVAGGTNEQFF